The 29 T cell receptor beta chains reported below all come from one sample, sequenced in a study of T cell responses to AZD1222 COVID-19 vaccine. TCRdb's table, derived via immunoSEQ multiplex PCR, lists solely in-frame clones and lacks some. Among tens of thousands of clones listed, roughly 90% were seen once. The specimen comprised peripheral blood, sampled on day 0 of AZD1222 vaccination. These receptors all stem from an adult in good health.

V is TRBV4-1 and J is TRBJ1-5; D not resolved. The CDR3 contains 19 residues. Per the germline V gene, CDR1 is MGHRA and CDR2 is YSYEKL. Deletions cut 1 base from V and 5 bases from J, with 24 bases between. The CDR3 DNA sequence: TGCGCCAGCAGCCAAGTGGTAGGCCTCCAGAAGCCAGGTCATCAGCCCCAGCATTTT. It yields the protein CASSQVVGLQKPGHQPQHF.

This CDR3 is CASSVSGAGFEKLFF. DNA of the CDR3: TGTGCCAGCAGCGTATCAGGGGCGGGCTTTGAAAAACTGTTTTTT. This sequence joins TRBV13 and TRBJ1-4, with a weak D call TRBD1 (6 bases). This CDR3 comprises 15 residues. In germline, CDR1 is PRHDT, CDR2 FYEKMQ (reference sequence). Trimming shortened V by 5 bases and J by 7 bases, and 17 bases separated the two germline ends.

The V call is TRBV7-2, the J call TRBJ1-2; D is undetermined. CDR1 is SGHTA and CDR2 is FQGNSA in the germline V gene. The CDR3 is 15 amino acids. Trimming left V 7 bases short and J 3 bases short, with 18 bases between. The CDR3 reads CASTKSGERYYGYTF. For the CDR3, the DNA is TGTGCCAGCACTAAATCAGGTGAAAGGTACTATGGCTACACCTTC.

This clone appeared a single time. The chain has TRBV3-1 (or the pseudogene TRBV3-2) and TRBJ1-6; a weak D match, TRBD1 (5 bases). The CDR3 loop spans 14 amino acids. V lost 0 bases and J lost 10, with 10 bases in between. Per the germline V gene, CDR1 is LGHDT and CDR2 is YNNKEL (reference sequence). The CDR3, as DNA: TGTGCCAGCAGCCAAGATGGGCAGGGCTCACCCCTCCACTTT. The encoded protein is CASSQDGQGSPLHF.

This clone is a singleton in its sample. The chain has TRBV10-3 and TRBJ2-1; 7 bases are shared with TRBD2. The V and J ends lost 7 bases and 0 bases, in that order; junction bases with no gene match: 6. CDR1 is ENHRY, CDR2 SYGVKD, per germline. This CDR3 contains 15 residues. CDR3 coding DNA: TGTGCCATCACCAGCGGGAAAAGCTCCTACAATGAGCAGTTCTTC. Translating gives CAITSGKSSYNEQFF.

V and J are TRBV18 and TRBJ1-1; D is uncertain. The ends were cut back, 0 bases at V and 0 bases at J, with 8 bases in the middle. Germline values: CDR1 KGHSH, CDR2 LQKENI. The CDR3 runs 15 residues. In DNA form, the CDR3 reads TGTGCCAGCTCACCACCGGCAGCCATGAACACTGAAGCTTTCTTT. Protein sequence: CASSPPAAMNTEAFF. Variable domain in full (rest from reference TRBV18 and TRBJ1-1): NAGVMQNPRHLVRRRGQEARLRCSPMKGHSHVYWYRQLPEEGLKFMVYLQKENIIDESGMPKERFSAEFPKEGPSILRIQQVVRGDSAAYFCASSPPAAMNTEAFFGQGTRLTVV.

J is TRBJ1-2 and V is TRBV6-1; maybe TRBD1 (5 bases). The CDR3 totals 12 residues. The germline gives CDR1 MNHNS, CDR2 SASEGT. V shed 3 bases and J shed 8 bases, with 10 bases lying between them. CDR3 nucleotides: TGTGCCAGCAGTGAGGGACCCTCCGGCTACACCTTC. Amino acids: CASSEGPSGYTF.

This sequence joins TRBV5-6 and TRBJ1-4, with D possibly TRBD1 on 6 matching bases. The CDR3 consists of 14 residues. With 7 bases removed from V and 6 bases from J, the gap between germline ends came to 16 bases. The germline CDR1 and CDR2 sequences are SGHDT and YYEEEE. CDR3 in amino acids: CASSQGQMDEKLFF. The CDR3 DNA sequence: TGTGCCAGCTCCCAGGGGCAAATGGATGAAAAACTGTTTTTT.

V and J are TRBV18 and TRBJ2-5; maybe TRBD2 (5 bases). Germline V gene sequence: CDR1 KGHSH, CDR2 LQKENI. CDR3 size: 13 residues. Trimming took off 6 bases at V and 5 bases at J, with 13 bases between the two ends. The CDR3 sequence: CASSPTRAETQYF. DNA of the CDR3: TGTGCCAGCTCTCCCACTAGAGCGGAGACCCAGTACTTC.

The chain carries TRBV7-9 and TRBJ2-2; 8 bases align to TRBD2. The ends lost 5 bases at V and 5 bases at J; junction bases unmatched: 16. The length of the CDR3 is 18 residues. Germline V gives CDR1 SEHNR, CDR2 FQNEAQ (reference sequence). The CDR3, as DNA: TGTGCCAGCAGCCCCGGGGATAGCGGGGCCGCAGGGACCGGGGAGCTGTTTTTT. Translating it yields CASSPGDSGAAGTGELFF.

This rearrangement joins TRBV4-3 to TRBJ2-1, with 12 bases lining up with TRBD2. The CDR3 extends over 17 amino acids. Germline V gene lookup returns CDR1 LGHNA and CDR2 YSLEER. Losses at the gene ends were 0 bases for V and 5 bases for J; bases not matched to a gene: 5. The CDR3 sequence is CASSQDALAGGHNEQFF. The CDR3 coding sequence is TGCGCCAGCAGCCAAGATGCACTAGCGGGGGGTCACAATGAGCAGTTCTTC.

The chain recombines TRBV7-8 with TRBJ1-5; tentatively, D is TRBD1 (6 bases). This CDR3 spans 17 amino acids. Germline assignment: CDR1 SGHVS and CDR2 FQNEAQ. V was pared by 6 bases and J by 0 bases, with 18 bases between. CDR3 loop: CASSIAGAGVSNQPQHF. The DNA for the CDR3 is TGTGCCAGCAGTATCGCGGGGGCAGGAGTTAGCAATCAGCCCCAGCATTTT.

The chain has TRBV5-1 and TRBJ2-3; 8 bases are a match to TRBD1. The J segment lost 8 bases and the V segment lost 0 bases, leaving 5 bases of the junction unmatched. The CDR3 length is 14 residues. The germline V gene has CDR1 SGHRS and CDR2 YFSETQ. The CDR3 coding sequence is TGCGCCAGCAGCTTGGGCAGGGGGCGGAGTACGCAGTATTTT. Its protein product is CASSLGRGRSTQYF.

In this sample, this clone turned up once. DNA for the CDR3: TGTGCCAGCAGCGGGGAGACAGGGGGCGGCGAGCAGTACTTC. This gives the protein CASSGETGGGEQYF. V usage is TRBV5-8 and J usage is TRBJ2-7; 10 bases line up with TRBD1. J gave up 6 bases and V 4 bases, and 7 bases lay outside the gene matches. The CDR3 totals 14 residues. The germline V gene encodes CDR1 SGHTS and CDR2 YDEGEE. The whole variable domain, filled in from reference TRBV5-8 and TRBJ2-7, reads EAGVTQSPTHLIKTRGQQATLRCSPISGHTSVYWYQQALGLGLQFLLWYDEGEERNRGNFPPRFSGRQFPNYSSELNVNALELEDSALYLCASSGETGGGEQYFGPGTRLTVT.

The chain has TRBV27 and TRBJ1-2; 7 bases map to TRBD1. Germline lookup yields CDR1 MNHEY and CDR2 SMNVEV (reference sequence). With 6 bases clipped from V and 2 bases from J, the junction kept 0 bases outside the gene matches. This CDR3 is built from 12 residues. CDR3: CASRGQNYGYTF. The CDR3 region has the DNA TGTGCCAGCAGGGGACAGAACTATGGCTACACCTTC.

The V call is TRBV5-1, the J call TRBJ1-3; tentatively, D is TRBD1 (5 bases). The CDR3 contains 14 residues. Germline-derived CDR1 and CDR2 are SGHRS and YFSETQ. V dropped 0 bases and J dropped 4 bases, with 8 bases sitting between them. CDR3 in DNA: TGCGCCAGCAGCTTGGCAGGGTTGGGAAACACCATATATTTT. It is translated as CASSLAGLGNTIYF.

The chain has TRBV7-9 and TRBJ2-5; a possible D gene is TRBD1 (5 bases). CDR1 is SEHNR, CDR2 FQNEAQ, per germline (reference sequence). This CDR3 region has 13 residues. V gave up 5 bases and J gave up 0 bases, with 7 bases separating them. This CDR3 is CASSKDNQETQYF. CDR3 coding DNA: TGTGCCAGCAGCAAGGACAACCAAGAGACCCAGTACTTC.

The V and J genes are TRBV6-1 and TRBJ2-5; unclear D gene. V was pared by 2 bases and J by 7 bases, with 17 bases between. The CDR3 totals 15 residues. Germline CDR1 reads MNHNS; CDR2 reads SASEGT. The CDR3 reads CASSEQNPLARTQYF. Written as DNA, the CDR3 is TGTGCCAGCAGTGAACAGAACCCCCTCGCTAGGACCCAGTACTTC.

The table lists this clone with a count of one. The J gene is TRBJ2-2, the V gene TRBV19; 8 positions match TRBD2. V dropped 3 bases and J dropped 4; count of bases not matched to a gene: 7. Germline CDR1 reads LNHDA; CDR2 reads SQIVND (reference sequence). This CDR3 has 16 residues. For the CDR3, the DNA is TGTGCCAGTAGTATCCGGCTAGCGGGCTCCACCGGGGAGCTGTTTTTT. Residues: CASSIRLAGSTGELFF. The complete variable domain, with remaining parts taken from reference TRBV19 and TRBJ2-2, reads DGGITQSPKYLFRKEGQNVTLSCEQNLNHDAMYWYRQDPGQGLRLIYYSQIVNDFQKGDIAEGYSVSREKKESFPLTVTSAQKNPTAFYLCASSIRLAGSTGELFFGEGSRLTVL.

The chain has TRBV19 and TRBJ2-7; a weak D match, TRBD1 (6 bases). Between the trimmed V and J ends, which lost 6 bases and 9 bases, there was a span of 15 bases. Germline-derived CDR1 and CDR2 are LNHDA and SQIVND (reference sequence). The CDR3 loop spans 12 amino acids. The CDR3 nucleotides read TGTGCCAGTAGCCAAGACAGGTCGGCGCAGTACTTC. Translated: CASSQDRSAQYF.

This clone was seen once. The CDR3 bases are TGTGCCAGTAGGACCCGGGGGACTCGCACAGATACGCAGTATTTT. This translates into CASRTRGTRTDTQYF. The V call is TRBV19, the J call TRBJ2-3, with a tentative D call TRBD2 (6 bases). With 6 bases removed from V and 1 base from J, the gap between germline ends came to 14 bases. Germline V gene lookup returns CDR1 LNHDA and CDR2 SQIVND (reference sequence). CDR3 size: 15 residues.

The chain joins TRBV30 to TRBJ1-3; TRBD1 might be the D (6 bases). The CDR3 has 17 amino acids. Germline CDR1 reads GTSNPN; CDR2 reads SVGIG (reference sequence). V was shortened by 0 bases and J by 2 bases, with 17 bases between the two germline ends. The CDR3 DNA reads TGTGCCTGGAGTGTATCGGACAGAATTATTGCTGGAAACACCATATATTTT. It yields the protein CAWSVSDRIIAGNTIYF.

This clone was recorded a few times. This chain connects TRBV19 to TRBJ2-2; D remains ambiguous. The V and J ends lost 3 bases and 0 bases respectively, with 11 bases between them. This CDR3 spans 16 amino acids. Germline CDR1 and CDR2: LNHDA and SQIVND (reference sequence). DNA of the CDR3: TGTGCCAGTAGTATCCTTCTTACGTCGAACACCGGGGAGCTGTTTTTT. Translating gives CASSILLTSNTGELFF.

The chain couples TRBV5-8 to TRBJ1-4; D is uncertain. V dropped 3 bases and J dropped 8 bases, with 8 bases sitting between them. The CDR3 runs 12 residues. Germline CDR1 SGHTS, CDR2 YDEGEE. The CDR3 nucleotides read TGTGCCAGCAGCTATAGTCAGGAAAAACTGTTTTTT. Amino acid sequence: CASSYSQEKLFF.

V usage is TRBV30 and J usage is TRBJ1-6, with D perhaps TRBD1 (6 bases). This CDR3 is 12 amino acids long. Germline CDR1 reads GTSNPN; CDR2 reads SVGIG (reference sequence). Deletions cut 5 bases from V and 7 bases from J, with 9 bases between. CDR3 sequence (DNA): TGTGCCTGGGACAGGTCAAATTCACCCCTCCACTTT. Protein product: CAWDRSNSPLHF.

The CDR3 loop is CASTTQGRNTDTQYF. The CDR3 DNA follows: TGTGCCAGCACTACACAGGGAAGGAACACAGATACGCAGTATTTT. The chain employs TRBV2 and TRBJ2-3, with D perhaps TRBD1 (6 bases). CDR3 length equals 15 residues. Germline assignment: CDR1 SNHLY and CDR2 FYNNEI. Trimming cost V 7 bases and J 2 bases, with 16 bases left between them.

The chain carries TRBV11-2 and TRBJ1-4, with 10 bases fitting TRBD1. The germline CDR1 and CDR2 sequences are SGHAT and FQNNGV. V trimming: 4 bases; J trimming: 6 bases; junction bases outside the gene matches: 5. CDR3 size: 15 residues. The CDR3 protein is CASSSGTGEDEKLFF. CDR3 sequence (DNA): TGTGCCAGCAGCTCCGGGACAGGGGAGGATGAAAAACTGTTTTTT.

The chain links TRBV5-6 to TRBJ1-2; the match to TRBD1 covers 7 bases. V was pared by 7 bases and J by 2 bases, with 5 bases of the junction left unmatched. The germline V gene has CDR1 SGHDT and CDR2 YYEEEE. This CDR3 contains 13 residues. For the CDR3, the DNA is TGTGCCAGCCTCAGGGGGGAGAACTATGGCTACACCTTC. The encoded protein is CASLRGENYGYTF.

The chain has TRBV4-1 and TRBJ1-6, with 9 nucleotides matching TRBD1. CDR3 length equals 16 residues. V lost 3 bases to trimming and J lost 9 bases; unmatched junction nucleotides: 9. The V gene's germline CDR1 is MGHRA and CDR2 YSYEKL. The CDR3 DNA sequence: TGCGCCAGCAGCCATCATGACAGGGGGATCAGTTCACCCCTCCACTTT. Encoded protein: CASSHHDRGISSPLHF.